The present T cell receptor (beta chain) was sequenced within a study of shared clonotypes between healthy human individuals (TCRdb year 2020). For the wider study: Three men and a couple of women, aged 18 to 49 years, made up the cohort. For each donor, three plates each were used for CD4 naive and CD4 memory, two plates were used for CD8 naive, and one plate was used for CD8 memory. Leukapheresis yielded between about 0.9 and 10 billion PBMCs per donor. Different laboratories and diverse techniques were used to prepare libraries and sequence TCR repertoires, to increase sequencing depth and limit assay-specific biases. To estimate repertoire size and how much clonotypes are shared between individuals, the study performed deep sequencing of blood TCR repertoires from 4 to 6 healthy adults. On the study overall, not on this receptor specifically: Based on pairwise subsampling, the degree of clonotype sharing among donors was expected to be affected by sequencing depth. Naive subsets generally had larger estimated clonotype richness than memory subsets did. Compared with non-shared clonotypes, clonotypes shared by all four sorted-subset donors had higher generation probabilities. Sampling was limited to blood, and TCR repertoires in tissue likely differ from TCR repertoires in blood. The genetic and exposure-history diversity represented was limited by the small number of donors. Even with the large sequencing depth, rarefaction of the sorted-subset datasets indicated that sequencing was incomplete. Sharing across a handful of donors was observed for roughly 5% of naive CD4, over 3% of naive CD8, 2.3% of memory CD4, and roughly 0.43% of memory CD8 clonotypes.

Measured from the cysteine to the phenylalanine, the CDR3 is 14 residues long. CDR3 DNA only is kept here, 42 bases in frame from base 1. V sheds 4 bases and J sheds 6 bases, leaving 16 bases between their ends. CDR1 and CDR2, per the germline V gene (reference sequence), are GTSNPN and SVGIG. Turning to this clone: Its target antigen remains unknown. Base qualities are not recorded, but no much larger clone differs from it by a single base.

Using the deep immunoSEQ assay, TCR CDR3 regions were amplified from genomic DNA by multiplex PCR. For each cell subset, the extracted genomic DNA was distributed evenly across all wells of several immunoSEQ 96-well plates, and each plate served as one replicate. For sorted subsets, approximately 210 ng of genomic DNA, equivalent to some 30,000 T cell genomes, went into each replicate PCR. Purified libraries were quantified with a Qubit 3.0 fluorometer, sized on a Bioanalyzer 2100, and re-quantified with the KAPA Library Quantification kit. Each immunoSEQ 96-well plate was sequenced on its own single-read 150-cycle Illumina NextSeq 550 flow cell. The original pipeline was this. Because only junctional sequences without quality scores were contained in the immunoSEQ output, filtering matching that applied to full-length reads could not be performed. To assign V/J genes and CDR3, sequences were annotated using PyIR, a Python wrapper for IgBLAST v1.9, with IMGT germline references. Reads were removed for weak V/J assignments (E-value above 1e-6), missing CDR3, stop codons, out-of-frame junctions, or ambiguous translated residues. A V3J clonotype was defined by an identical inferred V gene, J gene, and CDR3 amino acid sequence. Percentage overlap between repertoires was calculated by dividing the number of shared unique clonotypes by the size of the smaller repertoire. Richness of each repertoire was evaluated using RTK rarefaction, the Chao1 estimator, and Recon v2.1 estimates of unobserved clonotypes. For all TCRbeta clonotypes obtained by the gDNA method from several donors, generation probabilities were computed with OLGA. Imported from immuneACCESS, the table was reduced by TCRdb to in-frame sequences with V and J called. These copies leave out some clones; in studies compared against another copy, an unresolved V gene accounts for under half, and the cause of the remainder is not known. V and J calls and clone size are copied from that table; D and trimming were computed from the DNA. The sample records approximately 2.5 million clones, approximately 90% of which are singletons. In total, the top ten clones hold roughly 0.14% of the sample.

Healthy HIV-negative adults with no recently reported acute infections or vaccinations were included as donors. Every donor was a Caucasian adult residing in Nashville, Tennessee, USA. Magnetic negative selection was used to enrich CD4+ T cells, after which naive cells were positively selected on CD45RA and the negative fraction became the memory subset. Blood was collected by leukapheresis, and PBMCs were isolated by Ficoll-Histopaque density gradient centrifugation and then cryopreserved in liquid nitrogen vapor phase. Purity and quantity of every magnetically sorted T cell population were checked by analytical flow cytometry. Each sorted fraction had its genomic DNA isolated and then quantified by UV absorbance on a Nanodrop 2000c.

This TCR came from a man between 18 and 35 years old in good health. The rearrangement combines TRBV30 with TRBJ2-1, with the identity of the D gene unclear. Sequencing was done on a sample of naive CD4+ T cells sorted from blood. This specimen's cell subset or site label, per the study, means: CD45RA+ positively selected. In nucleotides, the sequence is TGTGCCTGGACGGGCCTCCGGATCAGCAATGAGCAGTTCTTC. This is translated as CAWTGLRISNEQFF.